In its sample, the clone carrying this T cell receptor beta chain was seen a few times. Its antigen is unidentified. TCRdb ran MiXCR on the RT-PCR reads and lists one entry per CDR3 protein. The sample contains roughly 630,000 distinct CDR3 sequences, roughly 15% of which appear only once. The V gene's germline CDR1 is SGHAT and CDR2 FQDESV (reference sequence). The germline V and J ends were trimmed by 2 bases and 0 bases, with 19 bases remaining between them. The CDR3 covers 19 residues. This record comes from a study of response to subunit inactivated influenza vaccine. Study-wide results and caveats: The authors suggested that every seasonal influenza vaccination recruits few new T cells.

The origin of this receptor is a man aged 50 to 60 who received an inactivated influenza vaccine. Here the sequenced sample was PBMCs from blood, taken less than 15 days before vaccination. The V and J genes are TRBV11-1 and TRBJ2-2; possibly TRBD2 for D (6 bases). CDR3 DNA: TGTGCCAGCAGCTTAAATCCGGGACTGTCGTTCCCGAACACCGGGGAGCTGTTTTTT. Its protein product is CASSLNPGLSFPNTGELFF.